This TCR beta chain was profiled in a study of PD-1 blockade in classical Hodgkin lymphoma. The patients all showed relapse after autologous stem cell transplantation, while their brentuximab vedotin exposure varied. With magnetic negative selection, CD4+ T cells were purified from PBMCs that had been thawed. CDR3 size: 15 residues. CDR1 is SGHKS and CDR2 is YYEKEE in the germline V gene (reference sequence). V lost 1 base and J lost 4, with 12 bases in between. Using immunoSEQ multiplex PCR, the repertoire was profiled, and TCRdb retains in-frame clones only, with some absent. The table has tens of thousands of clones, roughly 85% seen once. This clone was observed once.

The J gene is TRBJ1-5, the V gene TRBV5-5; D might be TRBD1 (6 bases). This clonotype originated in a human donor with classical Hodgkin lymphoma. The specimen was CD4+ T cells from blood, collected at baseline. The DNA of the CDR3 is TGTGCCAGCAGCTTGATGAGGGGGGGAAATCAGCCCCAGCATTTT. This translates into CASSLMRGGNQPQHF.